This TCR beta chain comes out of a study of cytomegalovirus exposure and HLA in healthy donors. Study-wide points: Specificity for CMV antigens was confirmed in vitro for three of the CMV-associated chains.

There are 15 residues in the CDR3. V gave up 8 bases and J gave up 7 bases, with 21 bases separating them. Germline CDR1 and CDR2: MDHEN and SYDVKM. This clone was counted a few times. As yet, its antigen is unknown. TCRdb keeps only in-frame clones here, not all; method: immunoSEQ multiplex PCR. The sample records about 280,000 clones, approximately 90% being singletons. This receptor was taken from a woman under 30 in good health and CMV-seronegative. The chain employs TRBV28 and TRBJ1-5, with a tentative D call TRBD1 (6 bases). The source material was PBMCs. In DNA, the CDR3 is TGTGCCAGCCGAACGCGGGGGGGCTCGGGGCAGCCCCAGCATTTT. Translated: CASRTRGGSGQPQHF.